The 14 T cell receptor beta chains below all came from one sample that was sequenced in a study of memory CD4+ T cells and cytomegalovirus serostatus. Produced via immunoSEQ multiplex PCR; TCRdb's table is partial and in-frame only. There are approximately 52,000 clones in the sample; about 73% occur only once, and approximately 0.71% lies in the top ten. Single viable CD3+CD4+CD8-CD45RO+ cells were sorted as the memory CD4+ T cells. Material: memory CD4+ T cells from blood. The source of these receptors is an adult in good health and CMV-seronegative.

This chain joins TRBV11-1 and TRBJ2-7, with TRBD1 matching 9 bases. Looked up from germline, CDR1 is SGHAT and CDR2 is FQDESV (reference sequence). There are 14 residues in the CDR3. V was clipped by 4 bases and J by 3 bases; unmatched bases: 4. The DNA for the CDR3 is TGTGCCAGCAGCTCGGGACAGGGTTACTACGAGCAGTACTTC. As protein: CASSSGQGYYEQYF.

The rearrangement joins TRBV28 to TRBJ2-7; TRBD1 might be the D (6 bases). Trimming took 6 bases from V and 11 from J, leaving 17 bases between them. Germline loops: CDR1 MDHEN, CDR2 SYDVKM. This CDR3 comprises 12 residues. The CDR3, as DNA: TGTGCCAGCAGCTTAAAACGGACAGCCGAGTACTTC. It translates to CASSLKRTAEYF.

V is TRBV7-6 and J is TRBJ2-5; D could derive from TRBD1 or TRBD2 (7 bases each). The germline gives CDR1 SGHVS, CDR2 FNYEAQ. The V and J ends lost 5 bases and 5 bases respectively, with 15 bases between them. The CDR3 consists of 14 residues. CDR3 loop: CASSPGGGDETQYF. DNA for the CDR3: TGTGCCAGCAGCCCAGGGGGGGGCGATGAGACCCAGTACTTC. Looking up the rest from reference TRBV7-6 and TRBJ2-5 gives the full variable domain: GAGVSQSPRYKVTKRGQDVALRCDPISGHVSLYWYRQALGQGPEFLTYFNYEAQQDKSGLPNDRFSAERPEGSISTLTIQRTEQRDSAMYRCASSPGGGDETQYFGPGTRLLVL.

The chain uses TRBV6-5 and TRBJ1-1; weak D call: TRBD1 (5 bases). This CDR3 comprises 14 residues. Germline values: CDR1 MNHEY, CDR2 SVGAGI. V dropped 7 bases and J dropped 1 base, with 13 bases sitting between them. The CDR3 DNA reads TGTGCCAGCATTGACTGGGGCGCGAACACTGAAGCTTTCTTT. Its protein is CASIDWGANTEAFF.

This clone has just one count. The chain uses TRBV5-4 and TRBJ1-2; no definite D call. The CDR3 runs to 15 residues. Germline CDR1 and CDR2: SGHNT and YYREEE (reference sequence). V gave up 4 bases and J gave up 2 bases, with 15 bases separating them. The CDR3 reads CASSLDSLTNYGYTF. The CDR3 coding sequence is TGTGCCAGCAGCCTGGATTCACTAACGAACTATGGCTACACCTTC.

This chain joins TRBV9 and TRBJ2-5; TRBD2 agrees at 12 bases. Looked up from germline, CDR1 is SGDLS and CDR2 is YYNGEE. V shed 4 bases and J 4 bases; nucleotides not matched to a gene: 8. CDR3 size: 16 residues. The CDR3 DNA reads TGTGCCAGCAGCCCGGGACTAGCGGGCAGGGGAGAGACCCAGTACTTC. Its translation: CASSPGLAGRGETQYF.

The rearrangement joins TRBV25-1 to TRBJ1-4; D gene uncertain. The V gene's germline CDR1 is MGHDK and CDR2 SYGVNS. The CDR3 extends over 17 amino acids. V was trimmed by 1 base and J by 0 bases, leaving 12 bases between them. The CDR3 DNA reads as TGTGCCAGCAGTGAATTTAGGGCGTCTGCAACTAATGAAAAACTGTTTTTT. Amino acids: CASSEFRASATNEKLFF. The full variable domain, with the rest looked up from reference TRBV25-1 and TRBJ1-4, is EADIYQTPRYLVIGTGKKITLECSQTMGHDKMYWYQQDPGMELHLIHYSYGVNSTEKGDLSSESTVSRIRTEHFPLTLESARPSHTSQYLCASSEFRASATNEKLFFGSGTQLSVL.

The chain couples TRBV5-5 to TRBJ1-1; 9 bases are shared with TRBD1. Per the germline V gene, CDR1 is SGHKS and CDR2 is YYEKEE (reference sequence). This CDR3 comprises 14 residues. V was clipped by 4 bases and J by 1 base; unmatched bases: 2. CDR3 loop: CASSLTGGNTEAFF. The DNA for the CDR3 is TGTGCCAGCAGCCTGACAGGGGGGAACACTGAAGCTTTCTTT.

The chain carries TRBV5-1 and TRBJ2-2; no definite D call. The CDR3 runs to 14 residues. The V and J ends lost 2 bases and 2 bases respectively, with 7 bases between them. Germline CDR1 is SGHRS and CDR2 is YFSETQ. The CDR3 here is CASSFGDNTGELFF. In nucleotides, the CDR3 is TGCGCCAGCAGCTTTGGCGATAACACCGGGGAGCTGTTTTTT.

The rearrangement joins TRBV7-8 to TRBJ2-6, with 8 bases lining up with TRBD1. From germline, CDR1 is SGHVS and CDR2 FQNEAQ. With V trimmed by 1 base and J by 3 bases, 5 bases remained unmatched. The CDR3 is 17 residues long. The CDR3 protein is CASSLGFRGLGANVLTF. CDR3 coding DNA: TGTGCCAGCAGCTTAGGCTTCAGGGGGCTTGGGGCCAACGTCCTGACTTTC.

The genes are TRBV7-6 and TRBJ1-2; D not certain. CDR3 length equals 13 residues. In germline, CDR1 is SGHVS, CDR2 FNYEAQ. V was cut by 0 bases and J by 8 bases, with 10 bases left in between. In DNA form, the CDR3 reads TGTGCCAGCAGCTTAGCGGGTGAAGGGGGCTACACCTTC. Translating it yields CASSLAGEGGYTF.

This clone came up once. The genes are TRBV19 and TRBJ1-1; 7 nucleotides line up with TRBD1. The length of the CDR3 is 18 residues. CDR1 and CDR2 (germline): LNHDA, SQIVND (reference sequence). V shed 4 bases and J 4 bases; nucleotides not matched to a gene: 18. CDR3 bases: TGTGCCAGTAGTACCCTATCAGGGACAGCCATAAGAGCCACTGAAGCTTTCTTT. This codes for CASSTLSGTAIRATEAFF.

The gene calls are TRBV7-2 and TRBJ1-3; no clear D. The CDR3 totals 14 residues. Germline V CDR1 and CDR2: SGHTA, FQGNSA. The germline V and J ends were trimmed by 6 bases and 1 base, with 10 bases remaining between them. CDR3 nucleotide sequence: TGTGCCAGCAGGGAGGGCGGATCTGGAAACACCATATATTTT. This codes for CASREGGSGNTIYF.

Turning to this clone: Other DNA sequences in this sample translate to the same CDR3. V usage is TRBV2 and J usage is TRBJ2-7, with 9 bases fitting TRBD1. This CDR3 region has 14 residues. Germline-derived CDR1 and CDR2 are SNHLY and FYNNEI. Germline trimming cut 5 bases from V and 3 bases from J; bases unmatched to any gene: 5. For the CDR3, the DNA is TGTGCCAGCAGTTCCGGGACAGGGTACTACGAGCAGTACTTC. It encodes CASSSGTGYYEQYF.